This T cell receptor beta chain was recovered during a study of response to subunit inactivated influenza vaccine. There are a few counts of this clonotype. Its antigen is not identified. TCRdb re-called the RT-PCR reads through MiXCR, storing one row per CDR3 protein. The table has more than 550,000 distinct CDR3 sequences, 10% to 15% seen once. Regarding the study as a whole: The authors suggested that few new T cells are recruited per seasonal influenza vaccination.

The germline V and J ends were trimmed by 1 base and 5 bases, with 8 bases remaining between them. This CDR3 spans 14 amino acids. Germline V gives CDR1 SGHAT, CDR2 FQNNGV. The sequence was collected from a man between 50 and 59 years old who received an inactivated influenza vaccine. Specimen: PBMCs from blood, collected on the day of vaccination. The V gene is TRBV11-2, the J gene TRBJ2-2; TRBD1 is a possible D gene (6 bases). In nucleotides, the CDR3 is TGTGCCAGCAGCTTAGCGGACAGTACCGGGGAGCTGTTTTTT. Translation gives CASSLADSTGELFF. Using reference TRBV11-2 and TRBJ2-2 for the parts outside the CDR3, the full variable domain is EAGVAQSPRYKIIEKRQSVAFWCNPISGHATLYWYQQILGQGPKLLIQFQNNGVVDDSQLPKDRFSAERLKGVDSTLKIQPAKLEDSAVYLCASSLADSTGELFFGEGSRLTVL.